This TCR beta chain is from a study of cytomegalovirus exposure and HLA in healthy donors. General study points: Some segments of the V type, notably TRBV6-2 and TRBV6-3, were excluded as indistinguishable.

Of note for this clone: Antigen unknown.

Trimming took 6 bases from V and 8 from J; bases not matched to a gene: 11. In germline, CDR1 is MDHEN, CDR2 SYDVKM. CDR3 size: 16 residues. With 60 Vbeta and 13 Jbeta primers, the PCR was carried out. Sequenced by immunoSEQ multiplex PCR; TCRdb stores in-frame clones only, minus some. The table includes 150,000 to 200,000 clones, roughly four fifths detected once. The chain is built from TRBV28 and TRBJ1-4; 11 positions match TRBD1. The clonotype originates from a man aged 30 to 45 in good health and CMV-seronegative. Sequences were obtained from PBMCs. In DNA, the CDR3 is TGTGCCAGCAGAGGGACACCGGGACAGGGGGAAGAAAAACTGTTTTTT. Residues: CASRGTPGQGEEKLFF.